This TCR beta chain was recovered during a study of T cells in localized non-small cell lung cancer. Study conclusions and caveats: Sequencing was limited to one tumor region, leaving the possibility of heterogeneity open. In adjacent lung, a median roughly 60 of the top 100 tumor clones were found. In uninvolved adjacent lung, T cell clonality reached its highest value, exceeding tumor. With higher T cell density in blood came longer overall survival.

Sequenced by immunoSEQ multiplex PCR; TCRdb stores in-frame clones only, minus some. The table includes 30,000 to 50,000 clones, around 75% detected once. Turning to this clone: Its antigen is undetermined.

The germline CDR1 and CDR2 sequences are SEHNR and FQNEAQ (reference sequence). The V gene lost 7 bases and the J gene lost 8 bases, with 17 bases spanning the gap. This CDR3 is 13 amino acids long. J is TRBJ1-2 and V is TRBV7-9; D is perhaps TRBD1 (5 bases). Specimen: PBMCs, collected before any cancer treatment. This receptor was taken from a woman aged 40 to 75 with stage II squamous cell lung carcinoma. The CDR3 is CASTPNANRGYTF. In nucleotides, the CDR3 is TGTGCCAGCACTCCAAATGCCAACAGGGGCTACACCTTC.